This TCR beta chain was recovered during a study of T cell responses to AZD1222 COVID-19 vaccine. V was shortened by 3 bases and J by 4 bases, with 8 bases between the two germline ends. Germline assignment: CDR1 LNHDA and CDR2 SQIVND (reference sequence). The CDR3 sequence is 13 residues long. Overall study findings and caveats: Females made up more of the donors, who were largely white British, and clonal diversity may have come out too low.

With regard to this clone: Its antigen remains unknown.

Produced via immunoSEQ multiplex PCR; TCRdb's table is partial and in-frame only. The repertoire holds approximately 52,000 clones, with approximately 90% as singletons. The receptor's source is an adult who received the AZD1222 COVID-19 vaccine. Sample: peripheral blood, taken 28 days after the second AZD1222 dose. The chain carries TRBV19 and TRBJ2-3; D may be TRBD2 (5 bases). The CDR3 loop is CASSIPGADTQYF. CDR3 sequence (DNA): TGTGCCAGTAGTATCCCCGGGGCAGATACGCAGTATTTT.